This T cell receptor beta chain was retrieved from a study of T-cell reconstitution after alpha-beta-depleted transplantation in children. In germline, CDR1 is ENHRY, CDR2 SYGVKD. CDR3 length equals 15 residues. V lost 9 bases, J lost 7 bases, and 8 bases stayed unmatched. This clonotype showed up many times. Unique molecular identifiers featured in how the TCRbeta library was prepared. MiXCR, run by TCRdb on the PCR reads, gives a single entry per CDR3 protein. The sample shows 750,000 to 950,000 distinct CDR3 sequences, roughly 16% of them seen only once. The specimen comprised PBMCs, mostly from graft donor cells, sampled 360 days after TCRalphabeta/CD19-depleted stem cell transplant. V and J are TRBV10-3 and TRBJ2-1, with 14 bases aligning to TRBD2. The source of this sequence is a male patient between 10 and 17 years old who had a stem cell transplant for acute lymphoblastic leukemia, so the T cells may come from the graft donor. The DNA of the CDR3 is TGTGCCATTCGACTAGCGGGAGGGCCTGGGAATGAGCAGTTCTTC. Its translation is CAIRLAGGPGNEQFF.